This T cell receptor beta chain derives from a study of CD8+CD57+ T cells in acquired aplastic anemia. In the study overall: Each DNA sample taken from sorted CD4+ and CD8+ cells came to about 3 ug on average. Points from the study as a whole: Patients and controls turned out to have 25 to 35 CD8+ CDR3 sequences in common.

Before being chosen for sequencing, patients had shown CD8+CD57+ cell expansion by flow cytometry. J was trimmed by 2 bases and V by 7 bases; bases with no gene match: 2. This CDR3 contains 13 residues. CDR1 is SGHKS and CDR2 is YYEKEE in the germline V gene (reference sequence). This clonotype was recorded only once. Its specificity is not known. It was genomic DNA that served as the template for profiling TCR beta VDJ and CDR3. Using its own MiXCR run on the reads, TCRdb lists one record per CDR3 protein. The sample holds hundreds of thousands of distinct CDR3 sequences; roughly 59% are singletons and the top ten take around 1.3%.

Sequencing used sorted CD4+, CD8+, or CD8+CD57+ T cells (not recorded which) from PBMCs. The TCR sequence derives from a human donor with aplastic anemia. The chain joins TRBV5-5 to TRBJ2-7, with TRBD1 matching 11 bases. The CDR3 DNA is TGTGCCAGCGGGGACAGGGGGACCTACGAGCAGTACTTC. Translation: CASGDRGTYEQYF.